One and the same sample provided the 18 T cell receptor beta chains below, sequenced in a study of post-analysis software for immune sequencing data. Whole-study findings and limits: When patients were compared with controls, a handful of TRBV segments were more frequent, TRBV5-6, TRBV5-1 and TRBV20-1 among them.

Libraries were made from TCR beta cDNA, and they carried unique molecular identifiers. TCRdb re-called the PCR reads with MiXCR, one entry per CDR3 protein. The sample has approximately 350,000 distinct CDR3 sequences; less than 40% are singletons. These receptors have no identified antigens. Sequenced: blood. The receptors here all came from a girl under 18 with multiple sclerosis.

The table lists this clonotype with a few counts. The chain is built from TRBV7-3 and TRBJ1-1, with TRBD1 matching over 7 bases. The CDR3 runs 14 residues. Germline CDR1 is SGHTA and CDR2 is FQGTGA. After removal of 2 bases from V and 2 bases from J, the junction contained 2 bases not matched to a gene. CDR3 residues: CASSLQGVNTEAFF. The CDR3 DNA reads TGTGCCAGCAGCTTACAGGGGGTCAACACTGAAGCTTTCTTT.

Only a few counts were recorded for this clonotype. The V gene is TRBV12-3 or TRBV12-4, the J gene TRBJ2-7; TRBD1 is a possible D gene (6 bases). V was pared by 7 bases and J by 3 bases, with 13 bases between. This CDR3 is 13 amino acids long. The CDR3 protein is CASMVQGNYEQYF. The CDR3, as DNA: TGTGCCAGCATGGTACAGGGAAACTACGAGCAGTACTTC.

The V gene is TRBV15, the J gene TRBJ2-2, with D possibly being TRBD2 (7 bases). Germline values: CDR1 LNHNV, CDR2 YYDKDF (reference sequence). Trimming took off 0 bases at V and 2 bases at J, with 13 bases between the two ends. The CDR3 contains 17 residues. The CDR3 region has the DNA TGTGCCACCAGCAGAGATCGGCGGGGGCTAAACACCGGGGAGCTGTTTTTT. This translates into CATSRDRRGLNTGELFF.

The genes are TRBV5-1 and TRBJ2-7; TRBD1 aligns across 7 bases. J gave up 2 bases and V 0 bases, and 2 bases lay outside the gene matches. CDR3 length equals 14 residues. The germline V gene has CDR1 SGHRS and CDR2 YFSETQ. In DNA, the CDR3 is TGCGCCAGCAGCTTGGATCAGGGGGCCTACGAGCAGTACTTC. Its translation: CASSLDQGAYEQYF.

The rearrangement joins TRBV7-9 to TRBJ2-1; D is uncertain. This CDR3 spans 13 amino acids. Trimming removed 11 bases from V and 0 bases from J, with 11 bases in between. Germline values: CDR1 SEHNR, CDR2 FQNEAQ (reference sequence). In nucleotides, the CDR3 is TGTGCCGGAATTTTAAGCTCCTACAATGAGCAGTTCTTC. Amino acid sequence: CAGILSSYNEQFF.

This clonotype was picked up a small number of times. The chain is built from TRBV12-3 or TRBV12-4 and TRBJ2-3; no firm D call. The CDR3 loop spans 14 amino acids. V was pared by 2 bases and J by 3 bases, with 9 bases between. CDR3 nucleotides: TGTGCCAGCAGTTTACTGGGAAGGACAGATACGCAGTATTTT. Residues: CASSLLGRTDTQYF.

V and J are TRBV27 and TRBJ1-1; D ambiguous. The V gene's germline CDR1 is MNHEY and CDR2 SMNVEV (reference sequence). The CDR3 totals 12 residues. V dropped 7 bases and J dropped 6 bases, with 12 bases sitting between them. The DNA for the CDR3 is TGTGCCAGCATTCCTAGGTCGTCTGAAGCTTTCTTT. Protein sequence: CASIPRSSEAFF.

CDR3: CSARRPTEETQYF. DNA of the CDR3: TGCAGTGCTAGGAGACCGACCGAGGAGACCCAGTACTTC. This sequence joins TRBV20-1 and TRBJ2-5; D not resolved. The CDR3 totals 13 residues. Germline values: CDR1 DFQATT, CDR2 SNEGSKA (reference sequence). Trimming stripped 3 bases from V and 5 bases from J, with 13 bases between.

The rearrangement uses TRBV27 and TRBJ2-1, with 9 positions matching TRBD1. CDR1 and CDR2 (germline): MNHEY, SMNVEV (reference sequence). The CDR3 has 15 residues. V lost 7 bases and J lost 7; bases outside the gene matches: 11. The DNA of the CDR3 is TGTGCCAGCATTAGGACAGGGGTTTTCGGTAATGAGCAGTTCTTC. This gives the protein CASIRTGVFGNEQFF.

This clonotype was found a few times. The gene calls are TRBV10-2 and TRBJ2-1; no definite D call. V was clipped by 0 bases and J by 2 bases, with 8 bases between them. The germline V gene encodes CDR1 WSHSY and CDR2 SAAADI. The CDR3 runs to 15 residues. CDR3 coding DNA: TGCGCCAGCAGTGAGTCGTCAGCAACCTACAATGAGCAGTTCTTC. Amino acids: CASSESSATYNEQFF.

This clonotype was counted ten times or more. V usage is TRBV7-2 and J usage is TRBJ2-6; the D is unclear. The CDR3 has 16 amino acids. CDR1 is SGHTA, CDR2 FQGNSA, per germline. The V gene lost 5 bases and the J gene lost 0 bases, with 11 bases spanning the gap. CDR3 nucleotide sequence: TGTGCCAGCAGCCCAAGAGCGAGCTCTGGGGCCAACGTCCTGACTTTC. Its protein product is CASSPRASSGANVLTF.

V usage is TRBV27 and J usage is TRBJ1-1, with a weak D call TRBD1 (6 bases). V lost 5 bases and J lost 1, with 11 bases in between. This CDR3 has 14 residues. Germline loops: CDR1 MNHEY, CDR2 SMNVEV (reference sequence). CDR3 sequence: CASSLRQANTEAFF. CDR3 nucleotide sequence: TGTGCCAGCAGTCTGAGACAGGCGAACACTGAAGCTTTCTTT.

The rearrangement joins TRBV7-2 to TRBJ2-1; 7 bases map to TRBD1. The CDR3 sequence is 17 residues long. Germline CDR1 is SGHTA and CDR2 is FQGNSA. V was clipped by 1 base and J by 9 bases; unmatched bases: 15. The CDR3 region has the DNA TGTGCCAGCAGCTTAGTAAGATGGGACAGATTGAGAATTGAGCAGTTCTTC. It codes for CASSLVRWDRLRIEQFF.

The chain employs TRBV4-3 and TRBJ2-5, with D perhaps matching TRBD1 (5 bases). The J call is doubtful: the DNA matches TRBJ2-7 better. The V gene's germline CDR1 is LGHNA and CDR2 YSLEER. This CDR3 contains 13 residues. CDR3 in DNA: TGCGCCAGCATCATCGGGCAGGGATACGAGCAGTACTTC. Translation gives CASIIGQGYEQYF.

The chain employs TRBV4-1 and TRBJ2-1; possible D gene TRBD1, 6 bases. CDR1 and CDR2 from the germline V gene are MGHRA and YSYEKL. The CDR3 loop spans 13 amino acids. Trimming removed 6 bases at V and 5 bases at J, with 11 bases between. For the CDR3, the DNA is TGCGCCAGCAGACAGGGTTCCCACAATGAGCAGTTCTTC. Protein: CASRQGSHNEQFF.

This clonotype turned up a few times. The genes are TRBV5-1 and TRBJ2-7; the D gene could be TRBD1 or TRBD2 (6 bases each). Trimming left V 0 bases short and J 7 bases short, with 14 bases between. CDR1 and CDR2 (germline): SGHRS, YFSETQ. This CDR3 region has 14 residues. The CDR3 nucleotides read TGCGCCAGCAGCTTGGATCCGGGGGCGGGTGAGCAGTACTTC. Translation gives CASSLDPGAGEQYF. Complete variable domain (other parts from reference TRBV5-1 and TRBJ2-7): KAGVTQTPRYLIKTRGQQVTLSCSPISGHRSVSWYQQTPGQGLQFLFEYFSETQRNKGNFPGRFSGRQFSNSRSEMNVSTLELGDSALYLCASSLDPGAGEQYFGPGTRLTVT.

The chain links TRBV5-5 to TRBJ1-2; D gene unclear. Per germline, CDR1 SGHKS and CDR2 YYEKEE (reference sequence). The V end lost 0 bases, the J end lost 8 bases, and 5 bases lay between the germline ends. The CDR3 sequence is 11 residues long. The CDR3 DNA reads TGTGCCAGCAGCTTGGGAGTCGGCTACACCTTC. Its translation: CASSLGVGYTF.

The rearrangement links TRBV7-8 to TRBJ2-2; D might be TRBD2 (5 bases). CDR1 is SGHVS, CDR2 FQNEAQ, per germline. The V and J ends lost 2 bases and 0 bases respectively, with 7 bases between them. This CDR3 has 15 amino acids. The CDR3, as DNA: TGTGCCAGCAGCTTATCCGGGACGAACACCGGGGAGCTGTTTTTT. It specifies CASSLSGTNTGELFF.